This record looks at one TCR beta chain sequence and its context. V trimming: 0 bases; J trimming: 3 bases; junction bases outside the gene matches: 16. The CDR3 is made up of 20 amino acids. Germline-derived CDR1 and CDR2 are SGHKS and YYEKEE (reference sequence). Assay: immunoSEQ multiplex PCR; the TCRdb copy retains only in-frame clones and omits some. The table lists some 660,000 clones, over 75% of them singletons. This sample was included in a study of shared T cell receptors in the human thymus. A further study also used this sample, focusing on human thymus T cells. That paper notes: It looked as if thymic and blood repertoires used V and J genes in a biased way.

This TCR derives from a boy in the first two years of life with a congenital heart defect. The sequenced sample consisted of thymocytes. This chain links TRBV5-5 with TRBJ2-3, with 10 nucleotides matching TRBD2. CDR3 in DNA: TGTGCCAGCAGCTTGGCCGCGTGGGACCTACTAGCGGGGCGGACAGATACGCAGTATTTT. Translation: CASSLAAWDLLAGRTDTQYF.